Listed here are 10 T cell receptor beta chains from one sample, sequenced in a study of Tregs in tolerant kidney transplant recipients. Data came from immunoSEQ multiplex PCR; TCRdb stores just in-frame clones and leaves some out. Seen in this sample are about 52,000 clones; the ten most common clones hold 0.83%. The sample in question was CD4+ T cells from blood, obtained before the transplant. These receptor sequences come from a human donor who received a combined kidney and bone marrow transplant.

A remark on this clone: The DNA ends 3 residues before the CDR3 does, and the rest of the CDR3 is filled in from the germline J gene. The gene calls are TRBV6-2 or TRBV6-3 and TRBJ2-7, with D uncertain. Germline loops: CDR1 MNHEY, CDR2 SVGEGT. The length of the CDR3 is 12 residues. The V end lost 6 bases, the J end lost 6 bases, and 12 bases lay between the germline ends. CDR3 sequence: CASSLLRVEQYF. Incomplete CDR3 DNA: TGTGCCAGCAGCCTCTTAAGGGTCGAG.

Of note for this clone: The sequenced fragment ends 3 residues before the CDR3 boundary, so the rest is inferred from the germline J gene. The rearrangement uses TRBV6-2 or TRBV6-3 and TRBJ2-5; 10 bases match TRBD1. Germline-derived CDR1 and CDR2 are MNHEY and SVGEGT. The CDR3 is 15 amino acids. Trimming took 6 bases from V and 6 from J; bases not matched to a gene: 10. CDR3 region: CASSRTGGVQKTQYF. The DNA read from the CDR3 is TGTGCCAGCAGCCGGACAGGGGGGGTACAAAAGACC.

Comment on this clone: Coverage ceases 3 residues before the CDR3 finishes, and the germline J gene fills in the end. The chain employs TRBV7-2 and TRBJ1-2; D is unclear. CDR3 size: 14 residues. Per germline, CDR1 SGHTA and CDR2 FQGNSA. CDR3 DNA, as far as it was read: TGTGCCAGCAGCTTAAACCCACAGACGTACGGC. Translated, it gives CASSLNPQTYG. The CDR3 in full is CASSLNPQTYGYTF.

With respect to this clone: The read ends 3 residues before the CDR3 terminus; that terminus is restored from the germline J gene. The chain combines TRBV18 with TRBJ1-2; 7 positions agree with TRBD1. With V trimmed by 5 bases and J by 2 bases, 5 bases remained unmatched. Germline CDR1 reads KGHSH; CDR2 reads LQKENI. The CDR3 length is 14 residues. CDR3 residues: CASSFSGQNYGYTF. Incomplete CDR3 DNA: TGTGCCAGCTCATTCTCGGGACAGAACTATGGC.

As for this clone: The CDR3 goes on 3 residues after the read ends, and that part is filled in from the germline J gene. V gene TRBV7-9 combines with J gene TRBJ2-2; D remains unclear. Trimming cost V 0 bases and J 2 bases, with 4 bases left between them. The CDR3 extends over 14 amino acids. CDR1 is SEHNR and CDR2 is FQNEAQ in the germline V gene (reference sequence). This CDR3 reads CASSLAVNTGELFF. The sequenced part of the CDR3 DNA is TGTGCCAGCAGCTTAGCCGTCAACACCGGGGAG.

Remarks on this clone: The read is 3 residues too short to cover the CDR3 end, so that end is filled in from the germline J gene. The chain joins TRBV2 to TRBJ2-7, with 7 bases that match TRBD1. Germline trimming cut 7 bases from V and 4 bases from J; bases unmatched to any gene: 10. Germline loops: CDR1 SNHLY, CDR2 FYNNEI. The CDR3 runs 14 residues. The CDR3 loop is CASNKHRGQYEQYF. CDR3 DNA, as far as it was read: TGTGCCAGCAACAAACACAGGGGTCAGTACGAG.

The DNA read from the CDR3 is TGTGCCAGCTCACCCGGCGCAGGGCAGATCGCTGAA. The encoded protein is CASSPGAGQIAE. In full, the CDR3 reads CASSPGAGQIAEAFF. The chain has TRBV18 and TRBJ1-1, with D tentatively TRBD1 (5 bases). The CDR3 end falls 3 residues outside the read, so it is completed with the germline J gene. V shed 3 bases and J shed 6 bases, with 17 bases lying between them. The CDR3 extends over 15 amino acids. Per germline, CDR1 KGHSH and CDR2 LQKENI.

As regards this clone: The read is 3 residues too short to cover the CDR3 end, so that end is filled in from the germline J gene. The chain is built from TRBV19 and TRBJ1-4, with D tentatively TRBD1 (6 bases). Germline V CDR1 and CDR2: LNHDA, SQIVND (reference sequence). The CDR3 totals 16 residues. Trimming left V 4 bases short and J 8 bases short, with 20 bases between. CDR3 DNA, as far as it was read: TGTGCCAGTAGTACGGTGCCCGCAGGGGTAGAGGAAAAA. This translates into CASSTVPAGVEEK. The full CDR3 protein is CASSTVPAGVEEKLFF.

Concerning this clone itself: The missing CDR3 end, 3 residues past where the read stops, is filled in from the germline J gene. V gene TRBV19 combines with J gene TRBJ1-5, with 8 bases identical to TRBD1. There are 16 residues in the CDR3. Germline CDR1 and CDR2: LNHDA and SQIVND (reference sequence). The sequenced part of the CDR3 DNA is TGTGCCAGTAGTATAGGTGTATCAGGGGGCCTTCAACCC. Protein sequence: CASSIGVSGGLQP. The entire CDR3 is CASSIGVSGGLQPQHF. The whole variable domain, remainder taken from reference TRBV19 and TRBJ1-5, is DGGITQSPKYLFRKEGQNVTLSCEQNLNHDAMYWYRQDPGQGLRLIYYSQIVNDFQKGDIAEGYSVSREKKESFPLTVTSAQKNPTAFYLCASSIGVSGGLQPQHFGDGTRLSIL.

Worth noting for this clone: The read terminates 3 residues before the CDR3 end, so the remaining end is supplied by the germline J gene. This sequence joins TRBV30 and TRBJ1-1; 8 nucleotides line up with TRBD1. CDR3 length: 15 amino acids. V shed 4 bases, J shed 0 bases, and the junction held 7 bases outside the gene matches. Germline assignment: CDR1 GTSNPN and CDR2 SVGIG (reference sequence). The DNA read from the CDR3 is TGTGCCTGGATACGGACAGGGCGCATGAACACTGAA. Translation gives CAWIRTGRMNTE. The full CDR3 protein reads CAWIRTGRMNTEAFF. Combining the CDR3 with reference TRBV30 and TRBJ1-1 gives the whole variable domain SQTIHQWPATLVQPVGSPLSLECTVEGTSNPNLYWYRQAAGRGLQLLFYSVGIGQISSEVPQNLSASRPQDRQFILSSKKLLLSDSGFYLCAWIRTGRMNTEAFFGQGTRLTVV.